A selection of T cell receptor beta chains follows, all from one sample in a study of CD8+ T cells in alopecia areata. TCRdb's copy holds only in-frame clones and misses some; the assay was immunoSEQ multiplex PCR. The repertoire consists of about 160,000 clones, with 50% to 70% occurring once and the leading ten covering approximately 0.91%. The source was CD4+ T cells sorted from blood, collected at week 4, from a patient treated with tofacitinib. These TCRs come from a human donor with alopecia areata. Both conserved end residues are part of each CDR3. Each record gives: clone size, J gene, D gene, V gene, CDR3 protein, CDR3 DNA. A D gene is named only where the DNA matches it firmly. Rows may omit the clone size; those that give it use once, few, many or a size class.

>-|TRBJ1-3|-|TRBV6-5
CASRRSGGRGNTIYF
TGTGCCAGCAGGAGATCTGGGGGGCGCGGAAACACCATATATTTT
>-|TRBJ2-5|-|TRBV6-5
CASNPAGRDQETQYF
TGTGCCAGCAACCCGGCGGGACGGGACCAAGAGACCCAGTACTTC
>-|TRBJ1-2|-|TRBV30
CAWSVLDRDYGYTF
TGTGCCTGGAGTGTACTTGACAGAGACTATGGCTACACCTTC
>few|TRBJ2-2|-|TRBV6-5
CASSTTRVTGELFF
TGTGCCAGCAGTACCACAAGGGTGACCGGGGAGCTGTTTTTT
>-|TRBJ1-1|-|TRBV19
CASKSRDGLNTEAFF
TGTGCCAGTAAGTCGAGGGACGGATTGAACACTGAAGCTTTCTTT
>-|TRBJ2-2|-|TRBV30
CAWMKGLNTGELFF
TGTGCCTGGATGAAGGGCCTGAACACCGGGGAGCTGTTTTTT
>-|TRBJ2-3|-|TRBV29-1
CSVELQGRTDTQYF
TGCAGCGTTGAGCTACAGGGTCGCACAGATACGCAGTATTTT
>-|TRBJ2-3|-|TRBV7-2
CASSPRQAGADTQYF
TGTGCCAGCAGCCCTAGACAGGCGGGGGCAGATACGCAGTATTTT
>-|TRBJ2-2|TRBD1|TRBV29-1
CSFTGGTGELFF
TGCAGCTTCACAGGGGGGACCGGGGAGCTGTTTTTT
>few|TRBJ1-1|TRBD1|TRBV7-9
CASRPDRENTEAFF
TGTGCCAGCAGACCCGACAGGGAGAACACTGAAGCTTTCTTT
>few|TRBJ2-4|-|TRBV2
CASSLGGPKNIQYF
TGTGCCAGCAGCCTAGGAGGGCCCAAAAACATTCAGTACTTC
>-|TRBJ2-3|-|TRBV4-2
CASSRSGATDTQYF
TGTGCCAGCAGCCGATCGGGGGCCACAGATACGCAGTATTTT
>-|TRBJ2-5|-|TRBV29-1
CSARGGAGETQYF
TGCAGCGCCCGCGGAGGGGCTGGCGAGACCCAGTACTTC
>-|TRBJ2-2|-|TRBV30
CAWSGRASGELFF
TGTGCCTGGAGTGGCAGGGCCTCCGGGGAGCTGTTTTTT
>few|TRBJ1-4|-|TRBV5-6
CARYSRVEIEKLFF
TGTGCCAGATACTCGAGGGTGGAAATCGAAAAACTGTTTTTT
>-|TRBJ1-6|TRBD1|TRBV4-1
CASSLETGGDSPLHF
TGCGCCAGCAGCCTAGAGACAGGGGGGGATTCACCCCTCCACTTT
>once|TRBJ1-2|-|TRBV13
CASSPRGWRGYTF
TGTGCCAGCAGCCCAAGAGGGTGGCGAGGCTACACCTTC
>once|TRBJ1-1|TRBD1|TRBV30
CASTGVVTEAFF
TGTGCCTCAACAGGGGTTGTAACTGAAGCTTTCTTT
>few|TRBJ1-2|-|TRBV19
CASSTDPAARYGYTF
TGTGCCAGTAGTACAGACCCGGCGGCGCGATATGGCTACACCTTC
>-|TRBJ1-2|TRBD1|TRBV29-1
CSVEPGGYGYTF
TGCAGCGTAGAACCAGGGGGGTATGGCTACACCTTC
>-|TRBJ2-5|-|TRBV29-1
CSVAPGETQYF
TGCAGCGTTGCCCCTGGGGAGACCCAGTACTTC
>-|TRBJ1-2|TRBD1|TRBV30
CAWQTGRNGYTF
TGTGCCTGGCAGACAGGGAGGAACGGCTACACCTTC
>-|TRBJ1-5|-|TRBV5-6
CASSWGQNQPQHF
TGTGCCAGCAGCTGGGGGCAAAATCAGCCCCAGCATTTT
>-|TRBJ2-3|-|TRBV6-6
CASSYTRPNTDTQYF
TGTGCCAGCAGTTATACTAGACCAAACACAGATACGCAGTATTTT
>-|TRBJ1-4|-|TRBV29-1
CSVAGTATNEKLFF
TGCAGCGTTGCGGGGACGGCGACTAATGAAAAACTGTTTTTT
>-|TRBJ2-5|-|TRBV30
CAWSGGQETQYF
TGTGCCTGGAGCGGGGGCCAAGAGACCCAGTACTTC
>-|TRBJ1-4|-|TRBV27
CASSSTGMRANEKLFF
TGTGCCAGCAGCTCCACAGGGATGAGGGCTAATGAAAAACTGTTTTTT
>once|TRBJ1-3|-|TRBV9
CASSTDTGNTIYF
TGTGCCAGCAGCACGGACACTGGAAACACCATATATTTT
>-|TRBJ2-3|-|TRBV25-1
CASSDQGAGDTQYF
TGTGCCAGCAGTGATCAAGGGGCTGGAGATACGCAGTATTTT
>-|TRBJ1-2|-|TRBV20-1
CSASSNYGYTF
TGCAGTGCTAGTTCCAACTATGGCTACACCTTC
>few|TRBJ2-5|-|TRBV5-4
CASSGEQEETQYF
TGTGCCAGCAGCGGGGAACAAGAAGAGACCCAGTACTTC
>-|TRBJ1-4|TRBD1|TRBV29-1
CSASGTANEKLFF
TGCAGCGCCTCCGGGACAGCGAATGAAAAACTGTTTTTT
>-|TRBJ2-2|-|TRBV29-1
CSGRGDTGELFF
TGCAGCGGCAGGGGGGACACCGGGGAGCTGTTTTTT
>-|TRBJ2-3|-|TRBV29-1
CSVTRQGTDTQYF
TGCAGCGTTACCAGACAGGGCACAGATACGCAGTATTTT
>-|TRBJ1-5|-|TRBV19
CASGYTGTPNQPQHF
TGTGCCAGTGGATATACCGGGACACCCAATCAGCCCCAGCATTTT
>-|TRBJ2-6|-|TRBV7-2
CASSLAIGFSGANVLTF
TGTGCCAGCAGCTTAGCGATAGGCTTCTCTGGGGCCAACGTCCTGACTTTC
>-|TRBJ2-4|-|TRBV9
CASSVGTQNIQYF
TGTGCCAGCAGCGTGGGGACACAAAACATTCAGTACTTC
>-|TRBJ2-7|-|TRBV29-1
CSVQGTYEQYF
TGCAGCGTACAGGGTACCTACGAGCAGTACTTC
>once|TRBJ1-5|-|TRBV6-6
CASSYGTDQPQHF
TGTGCCAGCAGTTACGGCACAGATCAGCCCCAGCATTTT
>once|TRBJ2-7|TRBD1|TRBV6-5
CASSMTGNEQYF
TGTGCCAGCAGCATGACAGGGAACGAGCAGTACTTC
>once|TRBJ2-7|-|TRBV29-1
CSVGVSASYEQYF
TGCAGCGTGGGGGTGAGTGCCTCCTACGAGCAGTACTTC
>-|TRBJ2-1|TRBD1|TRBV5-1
CASSPRDSYNEQFF
TGCGCCAGCAGCCCTCGGGACAGCTACAATGAGCAGTTCTTC
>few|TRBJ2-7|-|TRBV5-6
CASSLADGSYEQYF
TGTGCCAGCAGCTTAGCGGACGGGAGCTACGAGCAGTACTTC
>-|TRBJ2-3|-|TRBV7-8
CASSLGDRGPLGTQYF
TGTGCCAGCAGCTTAGGGGACCGGGGTCCCTTAGGTACGCAGTATTTT
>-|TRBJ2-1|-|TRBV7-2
CASSLFGAGNEQFF
TGTGCCAGCAGCTTATTCGGGGCAGGGAATGAGCAGTTCTTC
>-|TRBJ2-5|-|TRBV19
CATTNRYRGGEETQYF
TGTGCCACAACTAATCGGTACAGGGGGGGAGAGGAGACCCAGTACTTC
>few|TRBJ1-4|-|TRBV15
CATSSSGATNEKLFF
TGTGCCACCAGCAGTTCAGGGGCAACTAATGAAAAACTGTTTTTT
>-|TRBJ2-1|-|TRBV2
CASTVGSYNEQFF
TGTGCCAGCACGGTGGGATCCTACAATGAGCAGTTCTTC